One and the same sample provided the 8 T cell receptor beta chains below, sequenced in a study of PD-1 blockade in classical Hodgkin lymphoma. The assay was immunoSEQ multiplex PCR, and TCRdb's table has in-frame clones only and misses some. The sample consists of 18,000 or so clones, roughly three quarters of them appearing once. The time point denotes: cycle 4 day 1 (C4D1), after more than five weeks of nivolumab. Every single patient, without exception, relapsed after autologous stem cell transplantation, and brentuximab vedotin exposure varied. CD4+ T cells were purified from thawed PBMCs by magnetic negative selection. The sequencing here drew on CD4+ T cells from blood, taken before the fourth cycle of nivolumab. These receptors were collected from a human donor with classical Hodgkin lymphoma.

The chain links TRBV6-1 to TRBJ1-4, with 9 positions matching TRBD1. The V and J ends lost 4 bases and 8 bases, in that order; junction bases with no gene match: 5. The CDR3 has 14 residues. Germline-derived CDR1 and CDR2 are MNHNS and SASEGT. The DNA of the CDR3 is TGTGCCAGCAGTGGCGGACAGGGGACGGAAAAACTGTTTTTT. Translated: CASSGGQGTEKLFF.

V gene TRBV11-2 combines with J gene TRBJ2-5, with TRBD2 matching 10 bases. Germline V gene lookup returns CDR1 SGHAT and CDR2 FQNNGV. The ends lost 2 bases at V and 5 bases at J; junction bases unmatched: 8. This CDR3 is 16 amino acids long. As DNA, the CDR3 is TGTGCCAGCAGCTTAAAGCTTAGCGGGAGGAAGGAGACCCAGTACTTC. This gives the protein CASSLKLSGRKETQYF.

This clone was seen a single time. The chain recombines TRBV29-1 with TRBJ1-5; 7 bases are a match to TRBD1. Unmatched junction bases numbered 7, after V lost 5 bases and J lost 6 bases. The germline V gene has CDR1 SQVTM and CDR2 ANQGSEA. The CDR3 totals 13 residues. Here the CDR3 reads CSVTTGSGQPQHF. Here the CDR3 DNA reads TGCAGCGTTACGACAGGGAGCGGTCAGCCCCAGCATTTT.

V gene TRBV4-3 combines with J gene TRBJ1-3; tentative D call: TRBD1 (6 bases). From germline, CDR1 is LGHNA and CDR2 YSLEER. The CDR3 extends over 15 amino acids. Between the trimmed V and J ends, which lost 2 bases and 4 bases, there was a span of 12 bases. Here the CDR3 DNA reads TGCGCCAGCAGCCAAAGACAGGTCTCAGGAAACACCATATATTTT. The encoded protein is CASSQRQVSGNTIYF.

Here the CDR3 DNA reads TGCGCCAGCAGCCCTTTAGCCCAGAGTGATTCACCCCTCCACTTT. This encodes CASSPLAQSDSPLHF. The chain uses TRBV5-1 and TRBJ1-6; no definite D call. The V end was cut by 4 bases, the J end by 8 bases, with 16 bases between. The CDR3 has 15 residues. Germline assignment: CDR1 SGHRS and CDR2 YFSETQ.

The V call is TRBV6-5, the J call TRBJ2-7; D is perhaps TRBD1 (5 bases). Germline V gives CDR1 MNHEY, CDR2 SVGAGI. The CDR3 consists of 12 residues. Trimming shortened V by 8 bases and J by 4 bases, and 12 bases separated the two germline ends. CDR3 DNA sequence: TGTGCCAGCTCGCAGGGTAGATACGAGCAGTACTTC. Residues: CASSQGRYEQYF.

This rearrangement joins TRBV4-3 to TRBJ1-1; D perhaps matches TRBD1 (5 bases). The CDR3 is 15 amino acids. CDR1 is LGHNA, CDR2 YSLEER, per germline. Trimming pared 4 bases from V and 1 base from J, leaving 13 bases between. The CDR3 DNA follows: TGCGCCAGCAGCCCCCAAGTAGGACAGAACACTGAAGCTTTCTTT. It is translated as CASSPQVGQNTEAFF.

The chain employs TRBV27 and TRBJ2-3, with 8 bases fitting TRBD2. The CDR3 contains 15 residues. From germline, CDR1 is MNHEY and CDR2 SMNVEV (reference sequence). J lost 4 bases, V lost 5 bases, and 8 bases had no gene match. The CDR3 nucleotides are TGTGCCAGCAGTAAGGGACTAGTCCCGCCAGATACGCAGTATTTT. Its translation: CASSKGLVPPDTQYF.